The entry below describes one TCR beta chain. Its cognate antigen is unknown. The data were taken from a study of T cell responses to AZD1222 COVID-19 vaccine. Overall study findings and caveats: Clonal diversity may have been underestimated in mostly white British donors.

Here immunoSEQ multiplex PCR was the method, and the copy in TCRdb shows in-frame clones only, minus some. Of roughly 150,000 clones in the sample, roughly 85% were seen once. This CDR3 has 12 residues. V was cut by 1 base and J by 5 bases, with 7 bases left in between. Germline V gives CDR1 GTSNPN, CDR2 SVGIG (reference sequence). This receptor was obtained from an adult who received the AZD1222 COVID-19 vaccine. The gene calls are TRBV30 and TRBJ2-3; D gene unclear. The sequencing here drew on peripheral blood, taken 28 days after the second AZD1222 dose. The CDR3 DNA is TGTGCCTGGAGTGCCAGACGAGATACGCAGTATTTT. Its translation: CAWSARRDTQYF. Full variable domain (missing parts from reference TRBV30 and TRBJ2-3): SQTIHQWPATLVQPVGSPLSLECTVEGTSNPNLYWYRQAAGRGLQLLFYSVGIGQISSEVPQNLSASRPQDRQFILSSKKLLLSDSGFYLCAWSARRDTQYFGPGTRLTVL.